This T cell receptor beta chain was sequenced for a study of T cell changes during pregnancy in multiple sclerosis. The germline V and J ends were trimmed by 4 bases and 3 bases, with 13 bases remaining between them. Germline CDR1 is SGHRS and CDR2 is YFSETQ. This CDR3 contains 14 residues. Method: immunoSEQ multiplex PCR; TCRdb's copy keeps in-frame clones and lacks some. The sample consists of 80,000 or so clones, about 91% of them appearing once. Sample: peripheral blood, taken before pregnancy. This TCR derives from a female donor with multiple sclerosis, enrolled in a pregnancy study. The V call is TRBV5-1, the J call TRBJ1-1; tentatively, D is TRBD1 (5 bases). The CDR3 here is CASSATDDYTEAFF. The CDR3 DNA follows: TGCGCCAGCAGCGCGACAGATGATTACACTGAAGCTTTCTTT.